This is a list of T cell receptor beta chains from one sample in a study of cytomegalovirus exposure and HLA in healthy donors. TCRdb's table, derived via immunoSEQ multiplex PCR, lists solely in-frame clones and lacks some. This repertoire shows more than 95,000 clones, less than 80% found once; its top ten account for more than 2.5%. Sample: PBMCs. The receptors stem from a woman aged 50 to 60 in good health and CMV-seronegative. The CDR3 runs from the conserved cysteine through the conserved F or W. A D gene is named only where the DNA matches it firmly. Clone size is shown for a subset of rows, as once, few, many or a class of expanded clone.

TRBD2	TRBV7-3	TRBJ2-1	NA	CASTPLAGVLNEQFF	TGTGCCAGCACCCCCCTAGCGGGAGTTTTGAATGAGCAGTTCTTC
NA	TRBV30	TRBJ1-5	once	CAWSVLEGQPQHF	TGTGCCTGGAGTGTACTTGAGGGTCAGCCCCAGCATTTT
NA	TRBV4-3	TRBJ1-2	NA	CASSQDKYGYTF	TGCGCCAGCAGCCAAGATAAATATGGCTACACCTTC
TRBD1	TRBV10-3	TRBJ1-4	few	CATLETTGPNEKLFF	TGTGCCACCTTGGAAACGACAGGGCCTAATGAAAAACTGTTTTTT
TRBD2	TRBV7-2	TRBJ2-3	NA	CASSLVGSGSRTDTQYF	TGTGCCAGCAGCTTAGTAGGAAGCGGGAGCCGCACAGATACGCAGTATTTT
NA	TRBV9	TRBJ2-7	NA	CASSVQGTGSEQYF	TGTGCCAGCAGCGTACAGGGTACGGGCTCCGAGCAGTACTTC
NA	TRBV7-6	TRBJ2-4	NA	CASSLGGYGNIQYF	TGTGCCAGCAGCTTAGGAGGGTATGGCAACATTCAGTACTTC
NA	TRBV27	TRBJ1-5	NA	CASSLSVQNNQPQHF	TGTGCCAGCAGTTTATCGGTACAAAACAATCAGCCCCAGCATTTT
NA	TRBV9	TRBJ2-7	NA	CASSAGTLALTYEQYF	TGTGCCAGCAGCGCCGGGACACTGGCCCTTACCTACGAGCAGTACTTC
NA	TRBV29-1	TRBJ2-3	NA	CSVAGADTQYF	TGCAGCGTCGCAGGGGCAGATACGCAGTATTTT
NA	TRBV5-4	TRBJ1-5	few	CASRDEEGPQHF	TGTGCCAGCAGGGACGAAGAGGGGCCCCAGCATTTT
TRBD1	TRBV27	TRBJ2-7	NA	CASSLKGSGTGYYEQYF	TGTGCCAGCAGTTTGAAAGGATCCGGGACAGGGTATTACGAGCAGTACTTC
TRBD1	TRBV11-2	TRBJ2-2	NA	CASSSGTGNTGELFF	TGTGCCAGCAGTTCCGGGACAGGGAACACCGGGGAGCTGTTTTTT
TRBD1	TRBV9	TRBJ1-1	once	CASSVSGQGETEAFF	TGTGCCAGCAGCGTGAGCGGACAGGGGGAAACTGAAGCTTTCTTT
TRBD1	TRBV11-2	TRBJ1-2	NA	CASSQRGGGTGDSCTF	TGTGCCAGCAGCCAAAGAGGCGGGGGGACAGGGGATTCGTGCACCTTC
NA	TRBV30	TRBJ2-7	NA	CAWSAAGYEQYF	TGTGCCTGGAGTGCGGCGGGGTACGAGCAGTACTTC
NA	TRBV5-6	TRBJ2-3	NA	CASSWAASSTDTQYF	TGTGCCAGCAGCTGGGCAGCTTCTAGCACAGATACGCAGTATTTT
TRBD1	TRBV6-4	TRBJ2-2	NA	CASSGQLNTGELFF	TGTGCCAGCTCGGGACAGTTGAACACCGGGGAGCTGTTTTTT
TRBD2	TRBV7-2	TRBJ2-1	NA	CASSTSGRLLEQFF	TGTGCCAGCTCGACTAGCGGGCGGCTTCTTGAGCAGTTCTTC
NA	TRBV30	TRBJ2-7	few	CAGGRGGEQYEQYF	TGTGCCGGGGGGAGGGGGGGGGAGCAATACGAGCAGTACTTC
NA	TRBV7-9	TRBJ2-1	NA	CASSPGLATYNEQFF	TGTGCCAGCAGCCCGGGACTCGCTACTTACAATGAGCAGTTCTTC
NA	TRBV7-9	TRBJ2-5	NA	CASSFQNQETQYF	TGTGCCAGCAGCTTTCAGAACCAAGAGACCCAGTACTTC
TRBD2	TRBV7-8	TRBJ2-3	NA	CASSLPRASGMEAITDTQYF	TGTGCCAGCAGCCTACCACGGGCTAGCGGGATGGAGGCTATCACAGATACGCAGTATTTT
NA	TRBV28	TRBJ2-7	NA	CASSTPGGSSYEQYF	TGTGCCAGCAGTACCCCTGGCGGAAGCTCCTACGAGCAGTACTTC
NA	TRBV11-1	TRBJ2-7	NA	CASSWARDSSYEQYF	TGTGCCAGCAGCTGGGCCAGGGACTCTTCCTACGAGCAGTACTTC
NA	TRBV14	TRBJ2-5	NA	CASSQDRVAPDF	TGTGCCAGCAGCCAAGATCGGGTCGCCCCGGACTTC
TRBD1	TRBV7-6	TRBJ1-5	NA	CASSLRRPGQGFRQPQHF	TGTGCCAGCAGCTTAAGGAGACCGGGACAGGGGTTTCGGCAGCCCCAGCATTTT
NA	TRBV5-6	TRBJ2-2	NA	CASSLAVLQDGELFF	TGTGCCAGCAGCTTGGCGGTTCTCCAAGACGGGGAGCTGTTTTTT
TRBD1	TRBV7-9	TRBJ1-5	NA	CASSLGPDREIISNQPQHF	TGTGCCAGCAGCTTAGGCCCCGACAGGGAGATTATTAGCAATCAGCCCCAGCATTTT
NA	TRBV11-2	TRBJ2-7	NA	CASSYDPAMREQYF	TGTGCCAGCAGTTATGACCCCGCTATGCGGGAGCAGTACTTC
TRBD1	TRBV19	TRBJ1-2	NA	CASSIAGQVHYYGYTF	TGTGCCAGTAGTATTGCGGGACAGGTTCACTACTATGGCTACACCTTC
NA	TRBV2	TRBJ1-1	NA	CASSRVLNTEAFF	TGTGCCAGCAGCCGCGTTCTGAACACTGAAGCTTTCTTT
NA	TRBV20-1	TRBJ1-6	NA	CSATIPQSLHF	TGCAGTGCAACAATCCCTCAATCCCTCCACTTT
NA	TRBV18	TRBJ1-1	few	CASSPGDSWGTEAFF	TGTGCCAGCTCACCGGGAGACTCTTGGGGCACTGAAGCTTTCTTT